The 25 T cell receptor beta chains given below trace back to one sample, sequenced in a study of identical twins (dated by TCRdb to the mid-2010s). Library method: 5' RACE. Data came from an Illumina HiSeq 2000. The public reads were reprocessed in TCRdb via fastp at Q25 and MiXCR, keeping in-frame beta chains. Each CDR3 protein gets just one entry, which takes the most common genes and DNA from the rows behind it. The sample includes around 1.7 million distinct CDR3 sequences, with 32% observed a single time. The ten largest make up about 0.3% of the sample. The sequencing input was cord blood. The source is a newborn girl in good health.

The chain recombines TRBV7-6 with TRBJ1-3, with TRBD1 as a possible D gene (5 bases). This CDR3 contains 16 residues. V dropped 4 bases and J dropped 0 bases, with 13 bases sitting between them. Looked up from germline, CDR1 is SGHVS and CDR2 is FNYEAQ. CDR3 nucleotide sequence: TGTGCCAGCAGCTCCGGGACGCTTCGCTCTGGAAACACCATATATTTT. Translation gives CASSSGTLRSGNTIYF.

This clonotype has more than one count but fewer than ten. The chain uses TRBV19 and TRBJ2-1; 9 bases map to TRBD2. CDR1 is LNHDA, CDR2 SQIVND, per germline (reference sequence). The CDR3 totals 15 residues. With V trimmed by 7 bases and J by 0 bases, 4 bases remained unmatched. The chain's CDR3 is CASMTSGSSYNEQFF. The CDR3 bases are TGTGCCAGTATGACTAGCGGATCCTCCTACAATGAGCAGTTCTTC.

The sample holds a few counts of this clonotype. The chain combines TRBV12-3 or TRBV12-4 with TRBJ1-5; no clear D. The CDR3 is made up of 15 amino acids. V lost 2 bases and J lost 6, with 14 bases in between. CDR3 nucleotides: TGTGCCAGCAGTTTATGGACCTCTGACGGTCAGCCCCAGCATTTT. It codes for CASSLWTSDGQPQHF.

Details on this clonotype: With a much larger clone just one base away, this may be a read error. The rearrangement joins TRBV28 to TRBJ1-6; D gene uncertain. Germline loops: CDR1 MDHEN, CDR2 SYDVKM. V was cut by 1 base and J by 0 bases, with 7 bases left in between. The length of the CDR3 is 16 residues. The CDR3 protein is CASSLSSSSYNSPLHF. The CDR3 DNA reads TGTGCCAGCAGTTTATCCAGCAGCTCCTATAATTCACCCCTCCACTTT.

The CDR3 sequence: CASSLRDLTQFF. For the CDR3, the DNA is TGTGCCAGTAGTCTGAGGGACCTCACGCAGTTCTTC. The chain uses TRBV19 and TRBJ2-1; the D call may be TRBD1 or TRBD2 (5 bases each). Germline assignment: CDR1 LNHDA and CDR2 SQIVND (reference sequence). Trimming pared 5 bases from V and 12 bases from J, leaving 14 bases between. CDR3 size: 12 residues.

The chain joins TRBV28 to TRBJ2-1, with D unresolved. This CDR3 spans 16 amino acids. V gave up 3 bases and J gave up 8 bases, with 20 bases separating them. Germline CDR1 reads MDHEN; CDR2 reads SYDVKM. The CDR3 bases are TGTGCCAGCAGTTTTTCCCCCCGGGTCCCGAATTATGAGCAGTTCTTC. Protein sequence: CASSFSPRVPNYEQFF.

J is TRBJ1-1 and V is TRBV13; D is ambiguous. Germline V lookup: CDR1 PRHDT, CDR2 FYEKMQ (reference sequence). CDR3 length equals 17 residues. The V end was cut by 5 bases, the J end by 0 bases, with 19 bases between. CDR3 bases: TGTGCCAGCAGCACGAAGGTGTTGGCCGCTGTGAACACTGAAGCTTTCTTT. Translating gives CASSTKVLAAVNTEAFF.

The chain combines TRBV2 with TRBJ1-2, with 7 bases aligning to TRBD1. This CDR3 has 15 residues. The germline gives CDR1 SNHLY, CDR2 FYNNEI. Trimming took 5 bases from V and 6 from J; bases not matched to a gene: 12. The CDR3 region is CASSISLYRGNGYTF. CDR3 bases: TGTGCCAGCAGTATCTCCCTGTACAGGGGTAATGGCTACACCTTC.

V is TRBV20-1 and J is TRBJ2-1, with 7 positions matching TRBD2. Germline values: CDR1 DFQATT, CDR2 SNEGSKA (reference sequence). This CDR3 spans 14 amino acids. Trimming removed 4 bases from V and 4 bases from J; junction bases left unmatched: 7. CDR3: CSAMRESVYNEQFF. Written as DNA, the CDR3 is TGCAGTGCTATGCGGGAGTCGGTATACAATGAGCAGTTCTTC.

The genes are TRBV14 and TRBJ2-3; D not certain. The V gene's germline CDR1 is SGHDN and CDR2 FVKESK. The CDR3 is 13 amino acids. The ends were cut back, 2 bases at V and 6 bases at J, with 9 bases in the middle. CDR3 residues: CASSQSLGDTQYF. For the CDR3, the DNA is TGTGCCAGCAGCCAATCCCTGGGGGATACGCAGTATTTT.

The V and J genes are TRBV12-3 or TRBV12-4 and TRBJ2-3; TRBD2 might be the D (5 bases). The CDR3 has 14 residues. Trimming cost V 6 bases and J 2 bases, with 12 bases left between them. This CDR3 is CASRRADPTDTQYF. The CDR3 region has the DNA TGTGCCAGCAGGCGGGCTGACCCCACAGATACGCAGTATTTT.

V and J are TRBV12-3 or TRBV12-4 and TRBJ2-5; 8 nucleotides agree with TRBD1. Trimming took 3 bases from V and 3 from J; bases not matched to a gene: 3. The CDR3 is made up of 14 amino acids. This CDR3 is CASSFRGRKETQYF. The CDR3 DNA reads TGTGCCAGCAGTTTCAGGGGGCGAAAAGAGACCCAGTACTTC.

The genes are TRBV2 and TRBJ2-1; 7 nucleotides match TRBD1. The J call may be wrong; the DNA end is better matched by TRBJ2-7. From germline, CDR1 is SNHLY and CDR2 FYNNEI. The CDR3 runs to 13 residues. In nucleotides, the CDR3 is TGTGCCAGCACCCGGACAGGAGACAATGAGCAGTACTTC. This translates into CASTRTGDNEQYF.

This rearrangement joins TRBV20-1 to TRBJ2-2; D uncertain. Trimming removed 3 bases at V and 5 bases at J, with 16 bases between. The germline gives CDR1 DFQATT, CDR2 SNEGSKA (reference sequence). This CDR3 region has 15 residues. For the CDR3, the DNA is TGCAGTGCTAGTCTTCGGCATCTCGGGACCGGGGAGCTGTTTTTT. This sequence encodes CSASLRHLGTGELFF.

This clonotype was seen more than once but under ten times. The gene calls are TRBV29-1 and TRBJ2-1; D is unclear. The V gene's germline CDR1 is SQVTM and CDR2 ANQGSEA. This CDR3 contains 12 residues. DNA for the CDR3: TGCGCCGGGTTAGTCAAAACCAATGAGCAGTTCTTC. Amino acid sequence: CAGLVKTNEQFF.

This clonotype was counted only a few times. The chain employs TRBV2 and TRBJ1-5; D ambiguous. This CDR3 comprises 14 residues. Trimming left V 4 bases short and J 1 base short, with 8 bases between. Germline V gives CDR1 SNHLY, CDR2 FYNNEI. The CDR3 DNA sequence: TGTGCCAGCAGTGTTGCATGGAGCAATCAGCCCCAGCATTTT. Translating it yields CASSVAWSNQPQHF.

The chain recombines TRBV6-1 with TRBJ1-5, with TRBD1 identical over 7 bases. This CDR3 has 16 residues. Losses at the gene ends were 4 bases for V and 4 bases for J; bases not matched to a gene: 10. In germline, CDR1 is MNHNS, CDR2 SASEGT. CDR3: CASSVSRNRGNQPQHF. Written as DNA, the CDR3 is TGTGCCAGCAGTGTTTCCCGAAACAGGGGTAATCAGCCCCAGCATTTT.

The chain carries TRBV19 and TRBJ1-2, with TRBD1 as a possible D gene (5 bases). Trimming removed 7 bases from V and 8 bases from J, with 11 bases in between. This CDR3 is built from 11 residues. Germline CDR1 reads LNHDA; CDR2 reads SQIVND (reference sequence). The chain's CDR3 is CASMGLRGYTF. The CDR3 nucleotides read TGTGCCAGTATGGGGCTCAGGGGCTACACCTTC.

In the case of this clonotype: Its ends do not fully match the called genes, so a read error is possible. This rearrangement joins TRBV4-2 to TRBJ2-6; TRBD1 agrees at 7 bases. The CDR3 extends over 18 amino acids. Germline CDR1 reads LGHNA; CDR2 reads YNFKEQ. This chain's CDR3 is CASSQAGQALSGANVRTF. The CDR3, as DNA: TGTGCCAGCAGCCAAGCCGGACAGGCCCTCTCTGGGGCCAACGTCCGGACTTTC.

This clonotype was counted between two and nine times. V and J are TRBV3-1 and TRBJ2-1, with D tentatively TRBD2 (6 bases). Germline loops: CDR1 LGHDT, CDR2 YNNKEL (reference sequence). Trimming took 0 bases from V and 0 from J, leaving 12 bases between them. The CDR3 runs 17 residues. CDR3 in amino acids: CASSQDPDYPSYNEQFF. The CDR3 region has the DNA TGTGCCAGCAGCCAAGACCCGGACTACCCCTCCTACAATGAGCAGTTCTTC.

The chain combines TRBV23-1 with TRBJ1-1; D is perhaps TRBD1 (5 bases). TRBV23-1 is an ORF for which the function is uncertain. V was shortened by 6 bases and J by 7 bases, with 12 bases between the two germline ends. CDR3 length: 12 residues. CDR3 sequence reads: CASSGDLYEAFF. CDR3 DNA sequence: TGCGCCAGCAGCGGGGACTTATATGAAGCTTTCTTT.

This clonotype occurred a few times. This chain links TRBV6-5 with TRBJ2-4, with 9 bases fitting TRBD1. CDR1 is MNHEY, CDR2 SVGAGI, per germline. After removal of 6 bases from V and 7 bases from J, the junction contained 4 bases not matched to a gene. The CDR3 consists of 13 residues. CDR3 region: CASRRQGGNIQYF. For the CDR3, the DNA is TGTGCCAGCAGGCGACAGGGGGGGAACATTCAGTACTTC.

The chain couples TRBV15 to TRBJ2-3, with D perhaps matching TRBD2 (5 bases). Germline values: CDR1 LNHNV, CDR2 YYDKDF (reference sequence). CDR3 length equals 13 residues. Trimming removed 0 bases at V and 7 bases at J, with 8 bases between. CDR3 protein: CATSRDRGYTQYF. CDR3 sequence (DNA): TGTGCCACCAGCAGAGATCGAGGGTATACGCAGTATTTT.

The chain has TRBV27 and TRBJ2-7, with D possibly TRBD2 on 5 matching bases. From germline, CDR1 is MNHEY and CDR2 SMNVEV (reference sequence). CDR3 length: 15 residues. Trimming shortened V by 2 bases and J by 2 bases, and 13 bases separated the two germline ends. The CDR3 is CASSLSPSPTYEQYF. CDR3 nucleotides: TGTGCCAGCAGTTTAAGCCCTAGCCCCACCTACGAGCAGTACTTC.

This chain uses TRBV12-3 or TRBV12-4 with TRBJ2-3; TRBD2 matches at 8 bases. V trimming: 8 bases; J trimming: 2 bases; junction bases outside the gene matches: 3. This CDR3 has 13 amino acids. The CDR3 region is CASGAGDTDTQYF. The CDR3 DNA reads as TGTGCCAGCGGAGCGGGGGACACAGATACGCAGTATTTT.